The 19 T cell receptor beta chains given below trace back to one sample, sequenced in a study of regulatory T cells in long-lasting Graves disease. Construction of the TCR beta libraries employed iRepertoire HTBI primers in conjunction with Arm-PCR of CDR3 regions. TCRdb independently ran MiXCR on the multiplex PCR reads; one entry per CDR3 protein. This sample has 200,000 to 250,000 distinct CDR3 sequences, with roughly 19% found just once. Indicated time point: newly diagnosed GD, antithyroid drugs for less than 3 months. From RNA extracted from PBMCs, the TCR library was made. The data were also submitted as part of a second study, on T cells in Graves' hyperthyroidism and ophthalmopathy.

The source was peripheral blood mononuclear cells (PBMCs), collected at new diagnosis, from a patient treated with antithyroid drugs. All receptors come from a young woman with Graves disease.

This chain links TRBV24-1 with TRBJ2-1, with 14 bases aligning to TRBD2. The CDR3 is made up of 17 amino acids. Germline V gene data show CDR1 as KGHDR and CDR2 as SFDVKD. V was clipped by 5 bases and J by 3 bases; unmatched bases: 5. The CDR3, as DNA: TGTGCCACCAGTGCCCTTGGACTAGCGGGAGGCTACAATGAGCAGTTCTTC. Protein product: CATSALGLAGGYNEQFF.

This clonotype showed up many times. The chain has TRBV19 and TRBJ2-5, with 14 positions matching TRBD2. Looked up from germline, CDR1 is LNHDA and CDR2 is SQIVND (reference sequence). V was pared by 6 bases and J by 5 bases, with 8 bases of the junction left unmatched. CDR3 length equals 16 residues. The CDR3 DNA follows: TGTGCCAGTAGCCCCCGGACTAGCGGGGGGTTTGAGACCCAGTACTTC. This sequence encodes CASSPRTSGGFETQYF.

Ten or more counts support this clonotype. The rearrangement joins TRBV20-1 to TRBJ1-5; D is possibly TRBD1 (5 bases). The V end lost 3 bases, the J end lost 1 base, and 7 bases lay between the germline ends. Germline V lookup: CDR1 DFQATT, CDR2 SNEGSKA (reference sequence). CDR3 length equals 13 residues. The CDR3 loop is CSASWGSNQPQHF. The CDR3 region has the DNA TGCAGTGCTAGTTGGGGGAGCAATCAGCCCCAGCATTTT.

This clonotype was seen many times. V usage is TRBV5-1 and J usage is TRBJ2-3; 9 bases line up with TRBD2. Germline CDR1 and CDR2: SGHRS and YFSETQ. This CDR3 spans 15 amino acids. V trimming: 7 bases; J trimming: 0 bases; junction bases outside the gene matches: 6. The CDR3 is CASCPSGKSTDTQYF. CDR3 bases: TGCGCCAGCTGCCCTAGCGGGAAGAGCACAGATACGCAGTATTTT.

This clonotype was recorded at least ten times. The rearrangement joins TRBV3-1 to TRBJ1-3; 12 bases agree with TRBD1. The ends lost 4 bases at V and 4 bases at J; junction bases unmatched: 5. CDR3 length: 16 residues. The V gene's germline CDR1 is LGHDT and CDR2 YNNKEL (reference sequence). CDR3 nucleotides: TGTGCCAGCAGCCTGGGACAGGGGGCTTGGGGAAACACCATATATTTT. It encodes CASSLGQGAWGNTIYF.

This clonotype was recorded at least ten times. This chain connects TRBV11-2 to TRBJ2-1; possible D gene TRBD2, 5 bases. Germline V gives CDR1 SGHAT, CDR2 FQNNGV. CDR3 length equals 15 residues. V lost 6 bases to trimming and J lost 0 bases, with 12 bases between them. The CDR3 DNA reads TGTGCCAGCAGTAGGCTTGAGGGCTCCTACAATGAGCAGTTCTTC. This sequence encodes CASSRLEGSYNEQFF. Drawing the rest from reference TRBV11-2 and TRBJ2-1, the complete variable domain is EAGVAQSPRYKIIEKRQSVAFWCNPISGHATLYWYQQILGQGPKLLIQFQNNGVVDDSQLPKDRFSAERLKGVDSTLKIQPAKLEDSAVYLCASSRLEGSYNEQFFGPGTRLTVL.

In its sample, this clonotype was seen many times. The CDR3 region has the DNA TGTGCCAGCAGTTTGGACAGGAGAAACAATGAAAAACTGTTTTTT. Amino acid sequence: CASSLDRRNNEKLFF. V gene TRBV6-5 combines with J gene TRBJ1-4, with 7 bases that match TRBD1. Losses at the gene ends were 4 bases for V and 5 bases for J; bases not matched to a gene: 7. Per germline, CDR1 MNHEY and CDR2 SVGAGI. The CDR3 runs to 15 residues.

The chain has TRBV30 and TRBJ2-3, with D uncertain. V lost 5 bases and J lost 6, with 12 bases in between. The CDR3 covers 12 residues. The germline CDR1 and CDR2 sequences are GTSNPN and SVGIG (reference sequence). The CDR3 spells CAWHPTLDTQYF. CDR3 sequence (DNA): TGTGCCTGGCATCCCACATTGGATACGCAGTATTTT.

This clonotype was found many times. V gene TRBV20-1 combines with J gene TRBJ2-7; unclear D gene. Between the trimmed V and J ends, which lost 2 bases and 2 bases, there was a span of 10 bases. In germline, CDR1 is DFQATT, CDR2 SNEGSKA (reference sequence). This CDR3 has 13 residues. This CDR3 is CSARYQETYEQYF. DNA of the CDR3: TGCAGTGCTAGATACCAGGAGACCTACGAGCAGTACTTC.

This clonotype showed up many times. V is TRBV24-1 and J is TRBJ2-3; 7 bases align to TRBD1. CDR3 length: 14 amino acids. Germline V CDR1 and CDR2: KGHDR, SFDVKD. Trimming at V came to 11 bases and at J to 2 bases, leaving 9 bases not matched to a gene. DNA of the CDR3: TGTGCCAGCGGACCGGGACAGAACACAGATACGCAGTATTTT. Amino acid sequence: CASGPGQNTDTQYF.

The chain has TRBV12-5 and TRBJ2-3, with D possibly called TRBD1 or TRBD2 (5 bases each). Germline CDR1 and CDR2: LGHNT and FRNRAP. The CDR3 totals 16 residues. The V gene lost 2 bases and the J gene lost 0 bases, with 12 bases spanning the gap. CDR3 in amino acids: CASGLIPRDSTDTQYF. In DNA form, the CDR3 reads TGTGCTAGTGGTTTGATTCCCCGGGACAGCACAGATACGCAGTATTTT.

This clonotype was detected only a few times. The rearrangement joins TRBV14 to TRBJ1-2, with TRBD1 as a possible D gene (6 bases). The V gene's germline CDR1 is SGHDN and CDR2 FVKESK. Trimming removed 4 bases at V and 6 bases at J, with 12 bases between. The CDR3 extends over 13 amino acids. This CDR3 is CASSLRGIDGYTF. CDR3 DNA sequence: TGTGCCAGCAGCCTGAGGGGGATTGATGGCTACACCTTC.

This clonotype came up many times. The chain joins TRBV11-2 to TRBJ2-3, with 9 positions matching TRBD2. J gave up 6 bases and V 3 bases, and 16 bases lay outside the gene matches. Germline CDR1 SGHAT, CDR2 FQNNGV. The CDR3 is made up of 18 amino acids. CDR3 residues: CASSFYPPQREVFDTQYF. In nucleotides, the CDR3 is TGTGCCAGCAGCTTTTACCCCCCCCAGCGGGAGGTTTTTGATACGCAGTATTTT.

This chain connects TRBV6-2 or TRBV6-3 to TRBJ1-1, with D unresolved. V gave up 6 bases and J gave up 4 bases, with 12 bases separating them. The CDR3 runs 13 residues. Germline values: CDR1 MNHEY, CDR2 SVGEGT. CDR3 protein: CASRLGSSTEAFF. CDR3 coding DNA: TGTGCCAGCAGACTCGGCAGCAGCACTGAAGCTTTCTTT.

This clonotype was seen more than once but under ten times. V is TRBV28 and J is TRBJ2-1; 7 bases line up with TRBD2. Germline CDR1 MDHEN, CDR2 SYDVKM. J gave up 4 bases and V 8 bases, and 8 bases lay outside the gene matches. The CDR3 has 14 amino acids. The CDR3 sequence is CASRGVNTYNEQFF. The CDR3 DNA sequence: TGTGCCAGCCGGGGGGTCAATACTTACAATGAGCAGTTCTTC. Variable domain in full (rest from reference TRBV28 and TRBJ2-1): DVKVTQSSRYLVKRTGEKVFLECVQDMDHENMFWYRQDPGLGLRLIYFSYDVKMKEKGDIPEGYSVSREKKERFSLILESASTNQTSMYLCASRGVNTYNEQFFGPGTRLTVL.

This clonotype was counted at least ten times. The CDR3 reads CASSLLTGSTDTQYF. DNA of the CDR3: TGTGCCAGCAGCTTGCTGACGGGAAGCACAGATACGCAGTATTTT. The chain has TRBV7-8 and TRBJ2-3; possible D gene TRBD2, 5 bases. The V end lost 3 bases, the J end lost 0 bases, and 10 bases lay between the germline ends. The germline gives CDR1 SGHVS, CDR2 FQNEAQ. The length of the CDR3 is 15 residues. Based on the CDR3 plus reference TRBV7-8 and TRBJ2-3, the full variable domain is GAGVSQSPRYKVAKRGQDVALRCDPISGHVSLFWYQQALGQGPEFLTYFQNEAQLDKSGLPSDRFFAERPEGSVSTLKIQRTQQEDSAVYLCASSLLTGSTDTQYFGPGTRLTVL.

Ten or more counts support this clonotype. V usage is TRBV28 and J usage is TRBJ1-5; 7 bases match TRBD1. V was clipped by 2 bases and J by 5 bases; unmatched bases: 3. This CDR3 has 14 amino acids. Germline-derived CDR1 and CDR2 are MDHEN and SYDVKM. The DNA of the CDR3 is TGTGCCAGCAGTTTACAGGGGGGATATCAGCCCCAGCATTTT. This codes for CASSLQGGYQPQHF. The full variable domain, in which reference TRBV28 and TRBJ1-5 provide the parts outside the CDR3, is DVKVTQSSRYLVKRTGEKVFLECVQDMDHENMFWYRQDPGLGLRLIYFSYDVKMKEKGDIPEGYSVSREKKERFSLILESASTNQTSMYLCASSLQGGYQPQHFGDGTRLSIL.

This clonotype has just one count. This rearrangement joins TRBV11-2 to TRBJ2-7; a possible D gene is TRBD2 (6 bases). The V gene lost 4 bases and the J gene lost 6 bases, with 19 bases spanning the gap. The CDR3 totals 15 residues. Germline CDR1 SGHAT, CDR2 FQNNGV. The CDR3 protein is CASSSTSEGGGEQYF. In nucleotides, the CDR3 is TGTGCCAGCAGCTCGACTTCGGAGGGAGGCGGCGAGCAGTACTTC.

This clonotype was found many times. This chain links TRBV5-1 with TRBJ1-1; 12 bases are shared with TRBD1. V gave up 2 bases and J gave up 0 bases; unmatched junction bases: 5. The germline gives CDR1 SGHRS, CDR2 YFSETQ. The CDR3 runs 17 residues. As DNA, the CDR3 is TGCGCCAGCAGCTTAGGGACAGGGGGCGGCCTGAACACTGAAGCTTTCTTT. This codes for CASSLGTGGGLNTEAFF. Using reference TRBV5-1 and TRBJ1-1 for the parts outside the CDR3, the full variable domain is KAGVTQTPRYLIKTRGQQVTLSCSPISGHRSVSWYQQTPGQGLQFLFEYFSETQRNKGNFPGRFSGRQFSNSRSEMNVSTLELGDSALYLCASSLGTGGGLNTEAFFGQGTRLTVV.